Described below is a single T cell receptor beta chain sequence and its context. This record comes from a study of blood T cell repertoires in COVID-19. About the research overall: The origin of the acute and convalescent COVID-19 samples was the United States, Italy and Spain. T cells, B-cell-depleted T cells, or PBMCs provided the cDNA or gDNA that served as material.

The V gene's germline CDR1 is MNHEY and CDR2 SVGAGI. The V gene lost 6 bases and the J gene lost 3 bases, with 15 bases spanning the gap. The CDR3 is 15 residues long. Per the study methods: By means of reference gene primer amplification, nucleated cell counts were estimated. The protocol was immunoSEQ multiplex PCR, while the TCRdb copy is restricted to in-frame clones and leaves out a portion. V and J calls and clone size are as listed in that table; D and trimming were resolved from the DNA. Here the sample spans around 310,000 clones, roughly 90% being singletons. Sequenced material: peripheral blood. This TCR was sampled from a woman in her 50s with active or convalescent COVID-19. This chain connects TRBV6-5 to TRBJ1-5; D gene uncertain. The CDR3, as DNA: TGTGCCAGCAGACCTTCGACTAGAAACAATCAGCCCCAGCATTTT. Amino acid sequence: CASRPSTRNNQPQHF.